A selection of T cell receptor beta chains follows, all from one sample in a study of T-cell reconstitution after alpha-beta-depleted transplantation in children. In TCRdb, the PCR reads were re-called with MiXCR into one record per CDR3 protein. The sample records approximately 32,000 distinct CDR3 sequences, under 7.5% being singletons. Sequencing used peripheral blood, obtained 60 days after TCRalphabeta/CD19-depleted stem cell transplant. All receptors come from a child younger than two who had a stem cell transplant for acute myeloid leukemia, so the T cells may come from the graft donor. Both conserved end residues are part of each CDR3. Fields, in order: V gene, J gene, D gene, clone size, CDR3 DNA, CDR3 protein. A D gene is named only where the DNA matches it firmly. Size values are once, few and many counts, or a class for expanded clones, and some rows have none.

v_gene: TRBV11-2
j_gene: TRBJ2-1
d_gene: NA
abundance: few
CDR3nt: TGTGCCAGCAGCTTAGAGTATAAAAACAATGAGCAGTTCTTC
CDR3aa: CASSLEYKNNEQFF

v_gene: TRBV5-1
j_gene: TRBJ2-7
d_gene: TRBD1
abundance: few
CDR3nt: TGCGCCAGCAGCCGGGACAGGGGCCTCGCCTACGAGCAGTACTTC
CDR3aa: CASSRDRGLAYEQYF

v_gene: TRBV7-2
j_gene: TRBJ2-1
d_gene: NA
abundance: many
CDR3nt: TGTGCCAGCACCCCGCGTGGGGACTACAATGAGCAGTTCTTC
CDR3aa: CASTPRGDYNEQFF

v_gene: TRBV28
j_gene: TRBJ2-1
d_gene: NA
abundance: many
CDR3nt: TGTGCCAGCAGTTCCCCAGACTCCATAGGTGCCTCCTACAATGAGCAGTTCTTC
CDR3aa: CASSSPDSIGASYNEQFF

v_gene: TRBV18
j_gene: TRBJ2-5
d_gene: NA
abundance: many
CDR3nt: TGTGCCAGCTCACCGAGGGAGACCCAGTACTTC
CDR3aa: CASSPRETQYF

v_gene: TRBV9
j_gene: TRBJ2-1
d_gene: NA
abundance: many
CDR3nt: TGTGCCAGCAGCGTAGACTACAATGAGCAGTTCTTC
CDR3aa: CASSVDYNEQFF

v_gene: TRBV7-9
j_gene: TRBJ1-1
d_gene: NA
abundance: many
CDR3nt: TGTGCCAGCAGCTTAGAGAAAGGGTTTTTAGGGTACACTGAAGCTTTCTTT
CDR3aa: CASSLEKGFLGYTEAFF

v_gene: TRBV6-1
j_gene: TRBJ1-5
d_gene: TRBD1
abundance: few
CDR3nt: TGTGCCAGCAACTTGGACAGGGCGGCATCCCATCAGCCCCAGCATTTT
CDR3aa: CASNLDRAASHQPQHF

v_gene: TRBV7-9
j_gene: TRBJ2-2
d_gene: TRBD1
abundance: many
CDR3nt: TGTGCCAGCAGAATGGGACAGACGAACACCGGGGAGCTGTTTTTT
CDR3aa: CASRMGQTNTGELFF

v_gene: TRBV7-9
j_gene: TRBJ2-5
d_gene: NA
abundance: NA
CDR3nt: TGTGCCAGCAGCTCCCATGGGGAGGTCCAAGAGACCCAGTACTTC
CDR3aa: CASSSHGEVQETQYF

v_gene: TRBV20-1
j_gene: TRBJ2-5
d_gene: TRBD1
abundance: many
CDR3nt: TGCAGTGCTAACAGGGGCGAAGAGACCCAGTACTTC
CDR3aa: CSANRGEETQYF

v_gene: TRBV11-2
j_gene: TRBJ2-3
d_gene: NA
abundance: many
CDR3nt: TGTGCCAGCAGCTGGGGGGCGGTTAAGGATACGCAGTATTTT
CDR3aa: CASSWGAVKDTQYF

v_gene: TRBV28
j_gene: TRBJ2-2
d_gene: TRBD2
abundance: many
CDR3nt: TGTGCCAGCAGTTTTCGGCGGGAGGACACCGGGGAGCTGTTTTTT
CDR3aa: CASSFRREDTGELFF

v_gene: TRBV5-4
j_gene: TRBJ2-5
d_gene: NA
abundance: few
CDR3nt: TGTGCCATGAGCCCGGGGCTAAGTCCCGAGACCCAGTACTTC
CDR3aa: CAMSPGLSPETQYF

v_gene: TRBV9
j_gene: TRBJ2-2
d_gene: TRBD1
abundance: many
CDR3nt: TGTGCCAGCAGCGCTAACCCGGAGGGACAGGGAGTTCCCGGGGAGCTGTTTTTT
CDR3aa: CASSANPEGQGVPGELFF

v_gene: TRBV7-9
j_gene: TRBJ2-5
d_gene: NA
abundance: many
CDR3nt: TGTGCCAGCAGCTTAGGGGTACGCATCCAAGAGACCCAGTACTTC
CDR3aa: CASSLGVRIQETQYF

v_gene: TRBV4-3
j_gene: TRBJ2-2
d_gene: TRBD2
abundance: many
CDR3nt: TGCGCCAGCAGCCAACGCCCCCTCGGGGGGAGAGGAGCCGGGGAGCTGTTTTTT
CDR3aa: CASSQRPLGGRGAGELFF

v_gene: TRBV7-3
j_gene: TRBJ2-2
d_gene: NA
abundance: many
CDR3nt: TGTGCCACGCGACAGGGAGGGACCGGGGAGCTGTTTTTT
CDR3aa: CATRQGGTGELFF

v_gene: TRBV4-3
j_gene: TRBJ2-5
d_gene: NA
abundance: many
CDR3nt: TGCGCCAGCAGCCAAGATGACGACTTTCAAGAGACCCAGTACTTC
CDR3aa: CASSQDDDFQETQYF

v_gene: TRBV2
j_gene: TRBJ2-2
d_gene: NA
abundance: many
CDR3nt: TGTGCCAGCAGTGAAGAAACGAGCGGGGAGCTGTTTTTT
CDR3aa: CASSEETSGELFF

v_gene: TRBV4-3
j_gene: TRBJ2-1
d_gene: NA
abundance: many
CDR3nt: TGCGCCAGCAGCCAGGATCGTAATAGCGGCTCCTACAATGAGCAGTTCTTC
CDR3aa: CASSQDRNSGSYNEQFF

v_gene: TRBV6-5
j_gene: TRBJ2-3
d_gene: NA
abundance: many
CDR3nt: TGTGCCAGCAGCCTAATAGCGGCAGATACGCAGTATTTT
CDR3aa: CASSLIAADTQYF

v_gene: TRBV12-3/TRBV12-4
j_gene: TRBJ2-7
d_gene: TRBD2
abundance: medium-sized
CDR3nt: TGTGCCAGCAGTTTAATGGTTGGACTAGCGAACGAGCAGTACTTC
CDR3aa: CASSLMVGLANEQYF

v_gene: TRBV11-2
j_gene: TRBJ2-5
d_gene: TRBD2
abundance: many
CDR3nt: TGTGCCAGCAGCTTGTGGACTAGCGGGGCAGAGACCCAGTACTTC
CDR3aa: CASSLWTSGAETQYF

v_gene: TRBV28
j_gene: TRBJ1-5
d_gene: TRBD1
abundance: many
CDR3nt: TGTGCCAGCAGTCTCCGGACAGGGGTTCAGCCCCAGCATTTT
CDR3aa: CASSLRTGVQPQHF

v_gene: TRBV7-6
j_gene: TRBJ2-5
d_gene: NA
abundance: many
CDR3nt: TGTGCCAGCAGCATACCGGGACACGAAGAGACCCAGTACTTC
CDR3aa: CASSIPGHEETQYF

v_gene: TRBV7-9
j_gene: TRBJ1-3
d_gene: NA
abundance: many
CDR3nt: TGTGCCAGCAAGGGGCCCTCCTCTGGAAACACCATATATTTT
CDR3aa: CASKGPSSGNTIYF

v_gene: TRBV27
j_gene: TRBJ2-4
d_gene: NA
abundance: many
CDR3nt: TGTGCCAGCAGCCCCTTGACAGTGGCCAAAAACATTCAGTACTTC
CDR3aa: CASSPLTVAKNIQYF

v_gene: TRBV6-1
j_gene: TRBJ2-2
d_gene: TRBD1
abundance: NA
CDR3nt: TGTGCCAGCAGTGCAGGGGGCGTGAACACCGGGGAGCTGTTTTTT
CDR3aa: CASSAGGVNTGELFF

v_gene: TRBV5-1
j_gene: TRBJ2-7
d_gene: NA
abundance: many
CDR3nt: TGCGCCAGCAGCTTGGATGCGGAGACCTACGAGCAGTACTTC
CDR3aa: CASSLDAETYEQYF

v_gene: TRBV6-1
j_gene: TRBJ2-2
d_gene: TRBD2
abundance: many
CDR3nt: TGTGCCAGCAGCCCGTCGGGGGGGACCGGGGAGCTGTTTTTT
CDR3aa: CASSPSGGTGELFF

v_gene: TRBV20-1
j_gene: TRBJ1-2
d_gene: NA
abundance: many
CDR3nt: TGCAGCGGAACGGGGCTCTATGGCTACACCTTC
CDR3aa: CSGTGLYGYTF

v_gene: TRBV13
j_gene: TRBJ2-5
d_gene: TRBD1
abundance: many
CDR3nt: TGTGCCAGCAGCCAACAGGGGAAGGAGACCCAGTACTTC
CDR3aa: CASSQQGKETQYF

v_gene: TRBV7-2
j_gene: TRBJ2-7
d_gene: TRBD2
abundance: many
CDR3nt: TGTGCCAGCAGCTTGGGGGGCGGGAGGGCCGGTGAGCAGTACTTC
CDR3aa: CASSLGGGRAGEQYF

v_gene: TRBV3-1
j_gene: TRBJ1-1
d_gene: NA
abundance: many
CDR3nt: TGTGCCAGCAGCCAAGATAACGACAGAGGGACTGAAGCTTTCTTT
CDR3aa: CASSQDNDRGTEAFF

v_gene: TRBV4-3
j_gene: TRBJ2-3
d_gene: TRBD2
abundance: many
CDR3nt: TGCGCCAGCAGCCCTCGGGGTAGCGGGAGATTCGCAGATACGCAGTATTTT
CDR3aa: CASSPRGSGRFADTQYF

v_gene: TRBV5-1
j_gene: TRBJ2-7
d_gene: NA
abundance: few
CDR3nt: TGCGCCAGCAGCTTGCAGGGCGGTGGCGTACGGCGGCCGGCTGAGCAGTACTTC
CDR3aa: CASSLQGGGVRRPAEQYF

v_gene: TRBV7-3
j_gene: TRBJ2-1
d_gene: NA
abundance: many
CDR3nt: TGTGCCAGCAGCTCCAGTTCCAATGAGCAGTTCTTC
CDR3aa: CASSSSSNEQFF

v_gene: TRBV27
j_gene: TRBJ2-5
d_gene: NA
abundance: many
CDR3nt: TGTGCCAGCAGTCCCCTTCCCGGGGAGACCCAGTACTTC
CDR3aa: CASSPLPGETQYF

v_gene: TRBV30
j_gene: TRBJ2-7
d_gene: TRBD2
abundance: few
CDR3nt: TGTGCCTGGAGCACCGGAGGACTAGCGAGGAACGAGCAGTACTTC
CDR3aa: CAWSTGGLARNEQYF

v_gene: TRBV11-2
j_gene: TRBJ2-3
d_gene: NA
abundance: many
CDR3nt: TGTGCCAGCAGTCGGCAGGCCTTCACAGATACGCAGTATTTT
CDR3aa: CASSRQAFTDTQYF

v_gene: TRBV9
j_gene: TRBJ2-7
d_gene: TRBD1
abundance: many
CDR3nt: TGTGCCAGCAGCGCGGGACAGGGAGCGAACGAGCAGTACTTC
CDR3aa: CASSAGQGANEQYF

v_gene: TRBV7-2
j_gene: TRBJ1-5
d_gene: TRBD1
abundance: medium-sized
CDR3nt: TGTGCCAGCAGCTGGCGACAGGGGGATCAGCCCCAGCATTTT
CDR3aa: CASSWRQGDQPQHF

v_gene: TRBV12-3/TRBV12-4
j_gene: TRBJ1-2
d_gene: NA
abundance: many
CDR3nt: TGTGCCAGCTTTACTACGGGTCCTCCCAACTATGGCTACACCTTC
CDR3aa: CASFTTGPPNYGYTF

v_gene: TRBV20-1
j_gene: TRBJ2-5
d_gene: NA
abundance: many
CDR3nt: TGCAGTGCTAGAGATCTGGACTTCTCTCAAGAGACCCAGTACTTC
CDR3aa: CSARDLDFSQETQYF

v_gene: TRBV4-1
j_gene: TRBJ2-3
d_gene: NA
abundance: many
CDR3nt: TGCGCCAGCAGCCACCCGGGCCGCACAGATACGCAGTATTTT
CDR3aa: CASSHPGRTDTQYF

v_gene: TRBV5-1
j_gene: TRBJ2-1
d_gene: TRBD2
abundance: many
CDR3nt: TGCGCCAGCAGCCAGACTAGCGGGGGCCGAGAGCAGTTCTTC
CDR3aa: CASSQTSGGREQFF

v_gene: TRBV12-5
j_gene: TRBJ2-5
d_gene: NA
abundance: many
CDR3nt: TGTGCTAGTGCCTTAGGGCAGGGGAGGGAGACCCAGTACTTC
CDR3aa: CASALGQGRETQYF

v_gene: TRBV6-1
j_gene: TRBJ1-1
d_gene: TRBD1
abundance: many
CDR3nt: TGTGCCAGCAGCTGGACCCCGACAGGGGGCGCGGTTGAAGCTTTCTTT
CDR3aa: CASSWTPTGGAVEAFF

v_gene: TRBV7-2
j_gene: TRBJ2-2
d_gene: TRBD1
abundance: many
CDR3nt: TGTGCCAGCAGCTGGACAGGGTTCGGGGAGCTGTTTTTT
CDR3aa: CASSWTGFGELFF

v_gene: TRBV10-3
j_gene: TRBJ2-5
d_gene: NA
abundance: many
CDR3nt: TGTGCCACCTCGAACCGGGAAGGAGAGACCCAGTACTTC
CDR3aa: CATSNREGETQYF

v_gene: TRBV5-4
j_gene: TRBJ2-5
d_gene: NA
abundance: NA
CDR3nt: TGTGCCAGCACCAATGGACAAGAGACCCAGTACTTC
CDR3aa: CASTNGQETQYF

v_gene: TRBV12-3/TRBV12-4
j_gene: TRBJ2-7
d_gene: NA
abundance: many
CDR3nt: TGTGCCAGCAGTCCGAATACATATTACGAGCAGTACTTC
CDR3aa: CASSPNTYYEQYF

v_gene: TRBV5-1
j_gene: TRBJ1-4
d_gene: NA
abundance: few
CDR3nt: TGCGCCAGCAGCTTGGAGGCGCGGAGTAATGAAAAACTGTTTTTT
CDR3aa: CASSLEARSNEKLFF

v_gene: TRBV2
j_gene: TRBJ2-5
d_gene: TRBD1
abundance: many
CDR3nt: TGTGCCAGCAGGGGCGGGACAGGAGGAGAGACCCAGTACTTC
CDR3aa: CASRGGTGGETQYF

v_gene: TRBV7-2
j_gene: TRBJ2-7
d_gene: NA
abundance: NA
CDR3nt: TGTGCCAGCAGCTTAGGGCAGGGGAGGTCCTACGAGCAGTACTTC
CDR3aa: CASSLGQGRSYEQYF

v_gene: TRBV4-2
j_gene: TRBJ2-7
d_gene: TRBD2
abundance: many
CDR3nt: TGTGCCAGCACCCCGGGGGGTCCCTACGAGCAGTACTTC
CDR3aa: CASTPGGPYEQYF

v_gene: TRBV10-3
j_gene: TRBJ2-7
d_gene: NA
abundance: few
CDR3nt: TGTGCCATCAGTGAGGGGCTTTACAGCTCCTACGAGCAGTACTTC
CDR3aa: CAISEGLYSSYEQYF

v_gene: TRBV7-3
j_gene: TRBJ2-3
d_gene: NA
abundance: many
CDR3nt: TGTGCCAGCAGCTTCGTTTTGACAGATACGCAGTATTTT
CDR3aa: CASSFVLTDTQYF

v_gene: TRBV6-1
j_gene: TRBJ2-1
d_gene: TRBD2
abundance: many
CDR3nt: TGTGCCAGCACTCAAAGGGAGAGCGGGAGTGTAACCTACAATGAGCAGTTCTTC
CDR3aa: CASTQRESGSVTYNEQFF